This record looks at one T cell receptor (beta chain) sequence and its context. TCRdb used MiXCR to reprocess the RT-PCR reads, holding one entry per CDR3 protein. This sample has 650,000 to 800,000 distinct CDR3 sequences; around 14% occur once, and the top ten carry 3.6%. V lost 0 bases, J lost 3 bases, and 12 bases lay in between. Germline V gene sequence: CDR1 SGHRS, CDR2 YFSETQ. This CDR3 contains 15 residues. The sample consisted of memory CD4+ T cells from blood. The rearrangement joins TRBV5-1 to TRBJ1-1; tentative D call: TRBD1 (6 bases). The origin of this receptor is a female donor in good health, serving as a healthy control. The CDR3 DNA reads TGCGCCAGCAGCTTGGGTGCAGGGGCCTACACTGAAGCTTTCTTT. Protein sequence: CASSLGAGAYTEAFF.